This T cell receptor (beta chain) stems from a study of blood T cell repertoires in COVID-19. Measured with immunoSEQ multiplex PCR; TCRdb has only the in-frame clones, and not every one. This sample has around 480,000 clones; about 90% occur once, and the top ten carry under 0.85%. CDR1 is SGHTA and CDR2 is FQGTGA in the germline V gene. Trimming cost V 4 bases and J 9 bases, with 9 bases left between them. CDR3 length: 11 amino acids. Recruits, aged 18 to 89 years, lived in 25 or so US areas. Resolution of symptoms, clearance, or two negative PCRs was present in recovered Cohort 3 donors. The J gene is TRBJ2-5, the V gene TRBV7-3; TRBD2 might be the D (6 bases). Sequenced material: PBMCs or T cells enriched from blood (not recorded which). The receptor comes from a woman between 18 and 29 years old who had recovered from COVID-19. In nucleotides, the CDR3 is TGTGCCAGCAGCTCTGGAGGGGCCCAGTACTTC. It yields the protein CASSSGGAQYF.